This TCR beta chain was captured in a study of human T cells and chemical hapten exposure. The CDR3 spans 16 residues. Germline lookup yields CDR1 MNHNY and CDR2 SVGAGI (reference sequence). Trimming stripped 4 bases from V and 1 base from J, with 16 bases between. Indicated time point: patch test 1, 2 weeks after DPC sensitization. Treatment indicated: therapeutic diphenylcyclopropenone sensitization with weekly scalp DPC. Alopecia patients between 18 and 70 years old and suitable for DPC were used as donors. The library labeled individual cDNA molecules by adding unique molecular identifiers to them. TCRdb used MiXCR to reprocess the RACE reads, holding one entry per CDR3 protein. Among 340,000 or so distinct CDR3 sequences listed, 5.5% to 8% were seen once. Study-level points and caveats: Against controls, expanded TCRs gave rise to significantly more large CDR3 similarity clusters.

A few counts support this clonotype. Its specificity is not known. This TCR was recovered from a woman younger than 30 with alopecia areata. Some clones in this sample may be carry-over from other donors' samples. The sample in question was whole blood, obtained in connection with sensitization to the hapten diphenylcyclopropenone (DPC). V is TRBV6-6 and J is TRBJ1-1; possible D gene TRBD1, 6 bases. CDR3 residues: CASSSQKGVGNTEAFF. In DNA form, the CDR3 reads TGTGCCAGCAGTTCCCAGAAGGGGGTGGGGAACACTGAAGCTTTCTTT.